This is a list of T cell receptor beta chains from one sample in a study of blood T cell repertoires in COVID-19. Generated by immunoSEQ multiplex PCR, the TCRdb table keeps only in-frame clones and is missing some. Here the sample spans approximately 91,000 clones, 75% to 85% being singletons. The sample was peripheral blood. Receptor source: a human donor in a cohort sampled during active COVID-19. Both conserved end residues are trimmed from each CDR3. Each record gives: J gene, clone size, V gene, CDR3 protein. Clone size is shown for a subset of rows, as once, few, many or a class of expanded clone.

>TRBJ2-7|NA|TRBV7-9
ASSQEGGGREQY
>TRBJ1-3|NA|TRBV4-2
ASSPRQDSGNTIY
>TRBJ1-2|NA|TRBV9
ASSTGHLEVNYGYT
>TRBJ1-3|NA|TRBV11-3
ASRNPDRTSGNTIY
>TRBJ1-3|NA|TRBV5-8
ASSGGAFAGNTIY
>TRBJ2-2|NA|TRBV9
ASSVRNGANTGELF
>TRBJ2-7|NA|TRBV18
ASSPRGRLSHEQY
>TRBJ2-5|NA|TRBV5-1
ASSFEGGETQY
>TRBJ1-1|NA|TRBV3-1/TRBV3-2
ASSLEGAKNTEAF
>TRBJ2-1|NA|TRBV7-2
ASSLAGAGMRLREQF
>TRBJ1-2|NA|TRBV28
ASSSGGGVGYT
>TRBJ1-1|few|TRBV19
ASSAQDRGNTEAF
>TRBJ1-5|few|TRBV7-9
ASRPQVSGWDQPQH
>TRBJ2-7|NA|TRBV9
ASSPRDRGPYEQY
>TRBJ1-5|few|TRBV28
ASSPTVGAQH
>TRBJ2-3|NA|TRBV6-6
ASSGLAGSGTQY
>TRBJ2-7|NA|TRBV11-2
ASSPGVGAASAEQY
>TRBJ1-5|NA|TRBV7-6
ASSPGTGNQPQH
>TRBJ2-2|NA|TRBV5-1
ASSLELAENTGELF
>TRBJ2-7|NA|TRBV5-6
ASRPSGRAYEQY
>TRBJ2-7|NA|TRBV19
ASSRRQGPYEQY
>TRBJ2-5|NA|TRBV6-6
ASSPLSLLAGESGTQY
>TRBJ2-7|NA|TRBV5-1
ASSPTGTGAYEQY
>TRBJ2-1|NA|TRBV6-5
ASSYSSRSYNEQF
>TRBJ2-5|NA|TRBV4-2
ASSQENRVWETQY
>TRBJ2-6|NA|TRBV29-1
SVNGGSGANVLT
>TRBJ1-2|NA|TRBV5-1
ASSSTGDNYGYT
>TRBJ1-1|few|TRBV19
ASSRSEGTEAF
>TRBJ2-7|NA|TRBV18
ASSPRDSGNEQY
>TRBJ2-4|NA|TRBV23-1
ASSQSLRDRWTSNTKNIQY
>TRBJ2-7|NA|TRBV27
ASSLRQDYEQY
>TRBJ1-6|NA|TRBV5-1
ASSLGGGNSPLH
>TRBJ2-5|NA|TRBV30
AWSVLETQY
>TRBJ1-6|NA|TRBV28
ASSVQGKGSPLH
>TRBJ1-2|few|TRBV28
ASSLRFGQGVGYT
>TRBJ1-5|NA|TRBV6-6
ASSSEGNQPQH
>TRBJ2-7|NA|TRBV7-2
ASSLDGGVTYEQY
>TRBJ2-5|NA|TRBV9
ASSVVTGRAETQY
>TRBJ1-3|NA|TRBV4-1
ASSQTRGQGISGNTIY
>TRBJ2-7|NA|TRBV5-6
ASSFLGLASDEQY
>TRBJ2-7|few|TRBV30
AWSHGQGGQY
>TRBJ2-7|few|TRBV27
ASSLTGYEQY
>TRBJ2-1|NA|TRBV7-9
ASSPGTTSGRANEQF
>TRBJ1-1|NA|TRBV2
ASRQALDTEAF
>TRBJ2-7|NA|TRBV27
ASSPRRAGDIHEQY
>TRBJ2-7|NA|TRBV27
ASSKGDRAYEQY
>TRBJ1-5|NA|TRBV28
ASSLFSRGRVQPQH
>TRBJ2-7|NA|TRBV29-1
SVGTTSSYEQY
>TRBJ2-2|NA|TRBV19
ASSSSRTGWTGELF
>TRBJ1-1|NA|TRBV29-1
SVGMSGVTEAF
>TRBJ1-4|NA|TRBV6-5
ASSYSGPATNEKLF
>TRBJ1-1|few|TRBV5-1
ASSLGQGGNTEAF
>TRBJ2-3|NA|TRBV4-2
ASSQVNGGRTSTDTQY
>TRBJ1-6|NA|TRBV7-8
ASSSRHDQNSPLH
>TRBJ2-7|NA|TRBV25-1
ASSEAGFTGTEQY
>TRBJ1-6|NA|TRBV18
ASSQGEFYNSPLH
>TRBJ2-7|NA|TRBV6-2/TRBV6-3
ASSYVGNSYEQY
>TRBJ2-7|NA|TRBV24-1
ATSIEGSNYEQY